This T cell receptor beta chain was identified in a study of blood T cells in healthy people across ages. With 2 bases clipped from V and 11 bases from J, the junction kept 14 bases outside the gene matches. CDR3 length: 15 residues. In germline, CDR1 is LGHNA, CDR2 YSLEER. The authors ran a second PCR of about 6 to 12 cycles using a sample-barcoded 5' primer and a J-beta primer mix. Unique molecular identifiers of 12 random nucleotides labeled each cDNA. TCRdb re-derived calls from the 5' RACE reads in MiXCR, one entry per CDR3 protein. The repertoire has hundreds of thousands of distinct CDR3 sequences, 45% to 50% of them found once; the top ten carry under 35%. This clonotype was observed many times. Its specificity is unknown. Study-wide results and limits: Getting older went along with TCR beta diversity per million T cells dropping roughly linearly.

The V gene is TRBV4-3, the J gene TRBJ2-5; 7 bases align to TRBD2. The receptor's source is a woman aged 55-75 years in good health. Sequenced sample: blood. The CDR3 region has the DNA TGCGCCAGCAGCCAACCGTTTGGGGAGGGGAATGAGCAGTACTTC. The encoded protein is CASSQPFGEGNEQYF.